The clone carrying this T cell receptor beta chain turned up a few times. The antigen remains unidentified. Expressed TCRB transcripts were sequenced because the isolated RNA had all been reverse transcribed beforehand. TCRdb's copy holds only in-frame clones and misses some; the assay was immunoSEQ multiplex PCR. The sample lists 230,000 or so clones; approximately 16% were seen once. The sample comes from a study of beta chain features in type 1 diabetes. Broader study findings: Sequencing the cDNA could make cells with high TCR expression show up more than they should. In all four CD4+ subsets, TCRB CDR3 length was significantly, moderately reduced in type 1 diabetes. A possible short-template PCR bias applies equally to patients and controls.

The germline CDR1 and CDR2 sequences are MGHDK and SYGVNS. V lost 10 bases and J 5 bases, leaving 12 bases between the germline ends. The CDR3 loop spans 11 amino acids. Sample: naive CD4+ T cells from blood. The V and J genes are TRBV25-1 and TRBJ2-7; D gene unclear. The sequence derives from a man aged 25-45 years with type 1 diabetes. The CDR3 region is CANPPKDEQYF. DNA of the CDR3: TGTGCCAACCCGCCTAAAGACGAGCAGTACTTC.